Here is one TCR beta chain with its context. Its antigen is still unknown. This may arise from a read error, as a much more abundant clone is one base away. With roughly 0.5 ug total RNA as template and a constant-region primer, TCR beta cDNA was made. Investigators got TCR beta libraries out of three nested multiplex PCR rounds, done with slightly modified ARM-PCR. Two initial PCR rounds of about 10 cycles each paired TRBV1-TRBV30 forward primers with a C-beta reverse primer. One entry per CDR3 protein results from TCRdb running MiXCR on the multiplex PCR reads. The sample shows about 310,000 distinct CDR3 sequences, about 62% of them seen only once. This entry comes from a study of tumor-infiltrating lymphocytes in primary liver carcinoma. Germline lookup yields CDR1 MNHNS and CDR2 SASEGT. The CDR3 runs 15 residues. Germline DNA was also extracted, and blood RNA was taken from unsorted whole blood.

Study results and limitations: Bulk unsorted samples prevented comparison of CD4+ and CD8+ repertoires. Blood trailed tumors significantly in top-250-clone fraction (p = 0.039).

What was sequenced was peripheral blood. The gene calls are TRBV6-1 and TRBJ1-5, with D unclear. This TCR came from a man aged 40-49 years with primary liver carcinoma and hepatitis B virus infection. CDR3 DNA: TGTGCCAGCACTGACCGCGAGGCTAGCAAACAGCCCCAGCATTTT. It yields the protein CASTDREASKQPQHF.